The text below deals with one TCR beta chain. Regarding treatment: some 19 received Ad26.COV2.S at low or high dose, single or two shots; roughly 5 received placebo; per-sample allocation not given. Collection of samples fell on day 63 after the first vaccine or placebo injection. This sample is part of a study of Ad26.COV2.S vaccination and SARS-CoV-2 variants. Sequenced by immunoSEQ multiplex PCR; TCRdb stores in-frame clones only, minus some. The table records around 380,000 clones, 75% to 90% of them present only once. Per the germline V gene, CDR1 is SGHTA and CDR2 is FQGNSA. CDR3 length equals 18 residues. V lost 1 base and J lost 4, with 20 bases in between.

The rearrangement uses TRBV7-2 and TRBJ2-1; D is perhaps TRBD2 (6 bases). The starting material was peripheral blood, obtained in a trial of Ad26.COV2.S vaccine versus placebo. The source of this sequence is a person aged 18-65 years who received the Ad26.COV2.S COVID-19 vaccine or a placebo. CDR3 in amino acids: CASSLDPGVADKYNEQFF. The CDR3 region has the DNA TGTGCCAGCAGCTTAGACCCCGGGGTAGCGGACAAATACAATGAGCAGTTCTTC.